This is a list of T cell receptor beta chains from one sample in a study of shared clonotypes between healthy human individuals. Repertoires were generated with immunoSEQ multiplex PCR, while TCRdb's copy carries only in-frame clones and drops some. The repertoire holds 2 million to 2.5 million clones, about 94% seen once, with over 0.1% in the top ten. Sequencing was performed on naive CD4+ T cells sorted from blood. The receptors derive from a man between 18 and 29 years old in good health. The CDR3 runs from the conserved cysteine through the conserved F or W. The D gene is left open where the match is weak. Clone size is not always given. Where it is, it says once, few, many or a class for expanded clones.

CDR3aa: CASSLTLASGANVLTF
CDR3nt: TGCGCCAGCAGCTTGACTTTGGCCTCTGGGGCCAACGTCCTGACTTTC
j_gene: TRBJ2-6
d_gene: -
abundance: -
v_gene: TRBV5-1

CDR3aa: CASSPEAIHRAQYF
CDR3nt: TGTGCCAGCAGCCCCGAGGCGATCCACAGGGCTCAGTACTTC
j_gene: TRBJ2-5
d_gene: -
abundance: -
v_gene: TRBV7-2

CDR3aa: CASSDGLSGNTIYF
CDR3nt: TGTGCCAGCAGTGACGGACTCTCTGGAAACACCATATATTTT
j_gene: TRBJ1-3
d_gene: -
abundance: once
v_gene: TRBV25-1

CDR3aa: CASRGNTGETQYF
CDR3nt: TGTGCCAGCAGGGGGAACACGGGAGAGACCCAGTACTTC
j_gene: TRBJ2-5
d_gene: -
abundance: -
v_gene: TRBV2

CDR3aa: CASSSSGGPLETQYF
CDR3nt: TGTGCTAGCAGCTCTAGCGGGGGGCCCCTAGAGACCCAGTACTTC
j_gene: TRBJ2-5
d_gene: TRBD2
abundance: -
v_gene: TRBV7-7

CDR3aa: CASSPGQGVTGELFF
CDR3nt: TGTGCCAGCAGCCCTGGACAGGGGGTCACCGGGGAGCTGTTTTTT
j_gene: TRBJ2-2
d_gene: TRBD1
abundance: -
v_gene: TRBV7-2

CDR3aa: CASSYSDRGSSPLHF
CDR3nt: TGTGCCAGCAGTTACTCGGACAGGGGGAGTTCACCCCTCCACTTT
j_gene: TRBJ1-6
d_gene: TRBD1
abundance: -
v_gene: TRBV6-5

CDR3aa: CASRGVGPQPQHF
CDR3nt: TGTGCCAGCAGGGGGGTAGGGCCTCAGCCCCAGCATTTT
j_gene: TRBJ1-5
d_gene: -
abundance: -
v_gene: TRBV2

CDR3aa: CASSLAVYNEQFF
CDR3nt: TGTGCCAGCAGCTTAGCTGTCTACAATGAGCAGTTCTTC
j_gene: TRBJ2-1
d_gene: -
abundance: -
v_gene: TRBV11-2

CDR3aa: CASSFFYEQYF
CDR3nt: TGTGCCAGCAGTTTTTTCTACGAGCAGTACTTC
j_gene: TRBJ2-7
d_gene: -
abundance: -
v_gene: TRBV6-1

CDR3aa: CASSLGNGYEQFF
CDR3nt: TGTGCCAGCAGCTTGGGTAACGGCTATGAGCAGTTCTTC
j_gene: TRBJ2-1
d_gene: -
abundance: -
v_gene: TRBV11-2

CDR3aa: CASSLGQGSGYTF
CDR3nt: TGTGCCAGCAGCTTGGGACAGGGCAGTGGCTACACCTTC
j_gene: TRBJ1-2
d_gene: TRBD1
abundance: -
v_gene: TRBV28

CDR3aa: CASSAGDWSYGYTF
CDR3nt: TGTGCCAGCAGTGCGGGGGATTGGAGCTATGGCTACACCTTC
j_gene: TRBJ1-2
d_gene: -
abundance: -
v_gene: TRBV5-6

CDR3aa: CASRMMITENYGYTF
CDR3nt: TGTGCCAGCAGGATGATGATAACAGAAAACTATGGCTACACCTTC
j_gene: TRBJ1-2
d_gene: -
abundance: -
v_gene: TRBV6-1

CDR3aa: CASSQGMGAGGETQYF
CDR3nt: TGCGCCAGCAGCCAAGGAATGGGAGCAGGGGGAGAGACCCAGTACTTC
j_gene: TRBJ2-5
d_gene: TRBD1
abundance: -
v_gene: TRBV4-1

CDR3aa: CASSPAEQTYGYTF
CDR3nt: TGTGCCAGCTCACCAGCAGAACAAACCTATGGCTACACCTTC
j_gene: TRBJ1-2
d_gene: -
abundance: -
v_gene: TRBV18

CDR3aa: CASSRPPVVYEQYF
CDR3nt: TGTGCCAGCAGCCGGCCCCCGGTTGTGTACGAGCAGTACTTC
j_gene: TRBJ2-7
d_gene: -
abundance: -
v_gene: TRBV7-9

CDR3aa: CASSPGGKGQPQHF
CDR3nt: TGTGCCAGCAGTCCGGGGGGTAAGGGGCAGCCCCAGCATTTT
j_gene: TRBJ1-5
d_gene: -
abundance: once
v_gene: TRBV7-9

CDR3aa: CASSLVGMLGEKLFF
CDR3nt: TGCGCCAGCAGCTTGGTAGGCATGTTAGGCGAAAAACTGTTTTTT
j_gene: TRBJ1-4
d_gene: -
abundance: once
v_gene: TRBV5-1

CDR3aa: CAWRIGGGNQPQHF
CDR3nt: TGTGCCTGGAGGATCGGCGGCGGCAATCAGCCCCAGCATTTT
j_gene: TRBJ1-5
d_gene: -
abundance: -
v_gene: TRBV30

CDR3aa: CASSAEQAEAFF
CDR3nt: TGTGCCAGCAGCGCAGAACAGGCTGAAGCTTTCTTT
j_gene: TRBJ1-1
d_gene: -
abundance: -
v_gene: TRBV28

CDR3aa: CASSPRDGLNIQYF
CDR3nt: TGTGCCAGCAGCCCCCGGGACGGTTTAAACATTCAGTACTTC
j_gene: TRBJ2-4
d_gene: -
abundance: -
v_gene: TRBV6-1

CDR3aa: CASSPGQGGTDTQYF
CDR3nt: TGCGCCAGCAGCCCGGGACAGGGTGGCACAGATACGCAGTATTTT
j_gene: TRBJ2-3
d_gene: TRBD1
abundance: once
v_gene: TRBV4-3

CDR3aa: CASSPRRDTSYEQYF
CDR3nt: TGTGCCAGCAGCCCCCGGCGGGACACCTCCTACGAGCAGTACTTC
j_gene: TRBJ2-7
d_gene: -
abundance: -
v_gene: TRBV7-8

CDR3aa: CASESRGLGNTIYF
CDR3nt: TGTGCCTCCGAAAGCAGGGGGCTCGGAAACACCATATATTTT
j_gene: TRBJ1-3
d_gene: TRBD1
abundance: -
v_gene: TRBV30

CDR3aa: CASILENLAFF
CDR3nt: TGTGCCAGCATCCTAGAAAATCTTGCTTTCTTT
j_gene: TRBJ1-1
d_gene: -
abundance: -
v_gene: TRBV2

CDR3aa: CASSLSGSLHF
CDR3nt: TGTGCCAGCAGCTTAAGTGGATCCCTCCACTTT
j_gene: TRBJ1-6
d_gene: -
abundance: -
v_gene: TRBV5-6

CDR3aa: CASSFTATEAFF
CDR3nt: TGTGCCAGCAGCTTTACCGCTACTGAAGCTTTCTTT
j_gene: TRBJ1-1
d_gene: -
abundance: -
v_gene: TRBV7-9

CDR3aa: CASRVSYNSPLHF
CDR3nt: TGCGCCAGCAGGGTCTCCTATAATTCACCCCTCCACTTT
j_gene: TRBJ1-6
d_gene: -
abundance: -
v_gene: TRBV5-1

CDR3aa: CASSFRDRGFYEQYF
CDR3nt: TGTGCCAGCAGTTTTCGGGACAGGGGTTTCTACGAGCAGTACTTC
j_gene: TRBJ2-7
d_gene: TRBD1
abundance: -
v_gene: TRBV27

CDR3aa: CASSQLGQAYEQYF
CDR3nt: TGTGCCAGCTCTCAACTAGGACAGGCATACGAGCAGTACTTC
j_gene: TRBJ2-7
d_gene: TRBD1
abundance: -
v_gene: TRBV18

CDR3aa: CAWSSTGGYEQYF
CDR3nt: TGTGCCTGGAGTTCGACAGGAGGCTACGAGCAGTACTTC
j_gene: TRBJ2-7
d_gene: -
abundance: -
v_gene: TRBV30

CDR3aa: CASSSSPSGDTGELFF
CDR3nt: TGTGCCAGCAGCTCCAGTCCTAGCGGGGACACCGGGGAGCTGTTTTTT
j_gene: TRBJ2-2
d_gene: TRBD2
abundance: -
v_gene: TRBV5-4

CDR3aa: CASSSAALEANEQFF
CDR3nt: TGTGCCAGCAGCTCCGCAGCACTAGAGGCCAATGAGCAGTTCTTC
j_gene: TRBJ2-1
d_gene: -
abundance: -
v_gene: TRBV7-9

CDR3aa: CASLGQGRESPGSGNTIYF
CDR3nt: TGTGCTAGTTTGGGCCAGGGCAGGGAATCTCCCGGCTCTGGAAACACCATATATTTT
j_gene: TRBJ1-3
d_gene: -
abundance: -
v_gene: TRBV12-5

CDR3aa: CASSLTTEGNEQFF
CDR3nt: TGTGCCAGCAGTTTAACGACGGAAGGCAATGAGCAGTTCTTC
j_gene: TRBJ2-1
d_gene: -
abundance: few
v_gene: TRBV27

CDR3aa: CASSLALAGGPGETQYF
CDR3nt: TGTGCCAGCAGCTTAGCGTTAGCGGGAGGGCCTGGGGAGACCCAGTACTTC
j_gene: TRBJ2-5
d_gene: TRBD2
abundance: -
v_gene: TRBV7-8

CDR3aa: CASSDDGRSSYEQYF
CDR3nt: TGTGCCAGCAGCGATGACGGACGTTCCTCCTACGAGCAGTACTTC
j_gene: TRBJ2-7
d_gene: -
abundance: -
v_gene: TRBV2

CDR3aa: CASRGPHGEKLFF
CDR3nt: TGTGCCAGCAGGGGCCCCCATGGGGAAAAACTGTTTTTT
j_gene: TRBJ1-4
d_gene: -
abundance: -
v_gene: TRBV7-8

CDR3aa: CASIGPSLGGYTF
CDR3nt: TGTGCCAGCATAGGACCTTCCCTGGGAGGCTACACCTTC
j_gene: TRBJ1-2
d_gene: -
abundance: -
v_gene: TRBV28

CDR3aa: CASSQDFTRASGGNIQYF
CDR3nt: TGTGCCAGCAGCCAAGATTTTACCCGGGCTAGCGGGGGAAACATTCAGTACTTC
j_gene: TRBJ2-4
d_gene: TRBD2
abundance: -
v_gene: TRBV4-2

CDR3aa: CASSLGGGKGGELFF
CDR3nt: TGTGCCAGCAGCTTAGGAGGGGGAAAAGGCGGGGAGCTGTTTTTT
j_gene: TRBJ2-2
d_gene: -
abundance: -
v_gene: TRBV7-8

CDR3aa: CASWLGPFKEAQYF
CDR3nt: TGTGCCAGCTGGCTCGGTCCGTTCAAAGAAGCGCAGTATTTT
j_gene: TRBJ2-3
d_gene: -
abundance: -
v_gene: TRBV2

CDR3aa: CASSVQKNTEAFF
CDR3nt: TGTGCCAGCAGCGTCCAGAAGAACACTGAAGCTTTCTTT
j_gene: TRBJ1-1
d_gene: -
abundance: -
v_gene: TRBV11-2

CDR3aa: CASSLDLGAGYEQYF
CDR3nt: TGCGCCAGCAGCTTGGATTTGGGGGCTGGCTACGAGCAGTACTTC
j_gene: TRBJ2-7
d_gene: -
abundance: -
v_gene: TRBV5-1

CDR3aa: CAVRGTDDYGYTF
CDR3nt: TGTGCCGTACGGGGCACTGACGACTATGGCTACACCTTC
j_gene: TRBJ1-2
d_gene: -
abundance: -
v_gene: TRBV19

CDR3aa: CASSPPLDGYGYTF
CDR3nt: TGTGCCAGCAGTCCTCCTCTGGACGGCTATGGCTACACCTTC
j_gene: TRBJ1-2
d_gene: -
abundance: few
v_gene: TRBV6-1

CDR3aa: CASSVAGADTQYF
CDR3nt: TGTGCCAGCAGTGTAGCGGGGGCGGATACGCAGTATTTT
j_gene: TRBJ2-3
d_gene: TRBD2
abundance: once
v_gene: TRBV6-1

CDR3aa: CASGGGSATEAFF
CDR3nt: TGCGCCAGCGGTGGGGGGTCAGCGACTGAAGCTTTCTTT
j_gene: TRBJ1-1
d_gene: -
abundance: -
v_gene: TRBV5-1

CDR3aa: CASSLTLGGTSTDTQYF
CDR3nt: TGTGCCAGCAGCTTGACTCTCGGCGGTACTAGCACAGATACGCAGTATTTT
j_gene: TRBJ2-3
d_gene: -
abundance: -
v_gene: TRBV5-4

CDR3aa: CASSPRQGKGPDTQYF
CDR3nt: TGCGCCAGCAGCCCAAGACAGGGCAAAGGCCCAGATACGCAGTATTTT
j_gene: TRBJ2-3
d_gene: TRBD1
abundance: -
v_gene: TRBV4-1

CDR3aa: CASSLGGGVQETQYF
CDR3nt: TGTGCCAGCAGCTTAGGAGGTGGCGTCCAAGAGACCCAGTACTTC
j_gene: TRBJ2-5
d_gene: -
abundance: -
v_gene: TRBV11-3

CDR3aa: CASSRDSDEKLFF
CDR3nt: TGTGCCAGCAGCCGGGACAGTGATGAAAAACTGTTTTTT
j_gene: TRBJ1-4
d_gene: TRBD1
abundance: -
v_gene: TRBV5-4

CDR3aa: CSVRQGSYEQYF
CDR3nt: TGCAGCGTTAGACAGGGCTCCTACGAGCAGTACTTC
j_gene: TRBJ2-7
d_gene: TRBD1
abundance: -
v_gene: TRBV29-1

CDR3aa: CASSLSGSYSYNEQFF
CDR3nt: TGTGCCAGCAGCTTAAGCGGGAGCTACTCTTACAATGAGCAGTTCTTC
j_gene: TRBJ2-1
d_gene: TRBD2
abundance: -
v_gene: TRBV11-2

CDR3aa: CASAGLGAGEQYF
CDR3nt: TGTGCCAGTGCTGGGCTAGGGGCTGGCGAGCAGTACTTC
j_gene: TRBJ2-7
d_gene: -
abundance: -
v_gene: TRBV25-1

CDR3aa: CASSYRRNSGNTIYF
CDR3nt: TGTGCCAGCAGCTACCGCAGGAACTCTGGAAACACCATATATTTT
j_gene: TRBJ1-3
d_gene: -
abundance: -
v_gene: TRBV5-6